This T cell receptor beta chain was profiled in a study of blood T cell repertoires in COVID-19. In the study overall: Sources were T cells, B-cell-depleted T cells, or PBMCs; the material itself was cDNA or gDNA.

Clones were read by immunoSEQ multiplex PCR, and TCRdb kept only the in-frame ones, dropping some. The profile shows approximately 250,000 clones, around four fifths of them singletons. The germline V and J ends were trimmed by 10 bases and 0 bases, with 9 bases remaining between them. CDR1 is ENHRY and CDR2 is SYGVKD in the germline V gene. CDR3 size: 12 residues. The chain carries TRBV10-3 and TRBJ1-1, with D uncertain. This TCR was sampled from a man aged 50 to 60 with acute or convalescent COVID-19. Specimen: peripheral blood. CDR3 DNA: TGTGCCACCGCGGTCCTGAACACTGAAGCTTTCTTT. Its translation is CATAVLNTEAFF.